The 26 T cell receptor beta chains presented below share a single source sample, sequenced in a study of cytomegalovirus exposure and HLA in healthy donors (dated 2017 in TCRdb). To prepare the library, the immunoSEQ multiplex PCR assay was applied. A mixture of 60 forward primers for TCR Vbeta segments and 13 reverse primers for TCR Jbeta segments was used in the multiplex PCR. TCRdb holds this immuneACCESS table with in-frame rearrangements only. Some clones are missing; in checked studies, unresolved V genes explain under half, and the rest has no known cause. The sample includes under 120,000 clones, with 70% to 85% observed a single time. The ten largest clones take up over 3% of the sample. Sequencing was performed on PBMCs. All receptors derive from a woman aged 35 to 49 in good health and CMV-seronegative.

The gene calls are TRBV28 and TRBJ2-3, with a possible D match to TRBD2 (7 bases). Per the germline V gene, CDR1 is MDHEN and CDR2 is SYDVKM. This CDR3 has 15 amino acids. V lost 6 bases to trimming and J lost 3 bases, with 16 bases between them. This CDR3 reads CASRAGGGGTDTQYF. CDR3 bases: TGTGCCAGCAGAGCCGGGGGCGGGGGAACAGATACGCAGTATTTT. The full variable domain, completed using reference TRBV28 and TRBJ2-3, is DVKVTQSSRYLVKRTGEKVFLECVQDMDHENMFWYRQDPGLGLRLIYFSYDVKMKEKGDIPEGYSVSREKKERFSLILESASTNQTSMYLCASRAGGGGTDTQYFGPGTRLTVL.

V usage is TRBV7-2 and J usage is TRBJ1-2; 7 positions match TRBD1. The CDR3 runs to 15 residues. CDR1 SGHTA and CDR2 FQGNSA come from the germline V gene. Germline trimming cut 5 bases from V and 3 bases from J; bases unmatched to any gene: 9. CDR3 coding DNA: TGTGCCAGCAGCCCTATTGACAGGGAGTACTATGGCTACACCTTC. Its protein product is CASSPIDREYYGYTF.

V usage is TRBV6-4 and J usage is TRBJ1-1; 7 nucleotides line up with TRBD1. CDR1 MRHNA and CDR2 SNTAGT come from the germline V gene. The CDR3 runs 15 residues. Losses at the gene ends were 6 bases for V and 4 bases for J; bases not matched to a gene: 11. CDR3 in DNA: TGTGCCAGCAGCCCCCAGGGGGGACCGGTCACTGAAGCTTTCTTT. Translation gives CASSPQGGPVTEAFF.

The chain couples TRBV6-1 to TRBJ2-7; D is unclear. CDR1 is MNHNS and CDR2 is SASEGT in the germline V gene. The CDR3 contains 12 residues. With 0 bases removed from V and 8 bases from J, the gap between germline ends came to 8 bases. DNA for the CDR3: TGTGCCAGCAGTGAAGCCATGAAGCAGCAGTACTTC. Translating gives CASSEAMKQQYF.

This chain links TRBV4-3 with TRBJ2-3; a weak D match, TRBD2 (5 bases). In germline, CDR1 is LGHNA, CDR2 YSLEER. V shed 2 bases and J shed 6 bases, with 15 bases lying between them. The CDR3 covers 15 residues. CDR3 DNA: TGCGCCAGCAGCCAACTACGGGCTGCGGGCGATACGCAGTATTTT. The encoded protein is CASSQLRAAGDTQYF.

V usage is TRBV9 and J usage is TRBJ2-6, with TRBD1 matching over 10 bases. CDR1 and CDR2 from the germline V gene are SGDLS and YYNGEE. V was pared by 3 bases and J by 3 bases, with 12 bases of the junction left unmatched. This CDR3 contains 19 residues. The CDR3 bases are TGTGCCAGCAGCGATGCAGCCGGACAGGGGGAACTTGGGGCCAACGTCCTGACTTTC. It translates to CASSDAAGQGELGANVLTF. Combining the CDR3 with reference TRBV9 and TRBJ2-6 gives the whole variable domain DSGVTQTPKHLITATGQRVTLRCSPRSGDLSVYWYQQSLDQGLQFLIQYYNGEERAKGNILERFSAQQFPDLHSELNLSSLELGDSALYFCASSDAAGQGELGANVLTFGAGSRLTVL.

The chain has TRBV7-2 and TRBJ2-5; no firm D call. Near its end, the DNA agrees better with TRBJ2-7, so the J call may be wrong. Germline V gene data show CDR1 as SGHTA and CDR2 as FQGNSA. The CDR3 totals 11 residues. CDR3 nucleotide sequence: TGTGCCAGCAGCTTGTCTTCCGAGCAGTACTTC. It is translated as CASSLSSEQYF.

The chain combines TRBV5-5 with TRBJ2-2, with D tentatively TRBD1 (5 bases). V lost 0 bases and J 6 bases, leaving 12 bases between the germline ends. CDR3 length: 15 amino acids. The germline CDR1 and CDR2 sequences are SGHKS and YYEKEE (reference sequence). The CDR3 region is CASSLEGAKSGELFF. The CDR3 nucleotides read TGTGCCAGCAGCTTGGAAGGGGCGAAGTCCGGGGAGCTGTTTTTT.

This clone showed up just once. V usage is TRBV6-5 and J usage is TRBJ2-3; weak D call: TRBD1 (5 bases). The CDR3 runs to 15 residues. Trimming took off 5 bases at V and 4 bases at J, with 16 bases between the two ends. Germline CDR1 reads MNHEY; CDR2 reads SVGAGI. The CDR3 spells CASSPGYSISDTQYF. The CDR3 DNA reads as TGTGCCAGCAGTCCAGGGTATTCGATTTCAGATACGCAGTATTTT.

The CDR3 DNA reads TGCGCCAGCAGCTACGTACAGGGGCTCACCGGGGAGCTGTTTTTT. Encoded protein: CASSYVQGLTGELFF. The rearrangement joins TRBV5-1 to TRBJ2-2, with TRBD1 matching 7 bases. The CDR3 covers 15 residues. The germline V gene has CDR1 SGHRS and CDR2 YFSETQ. The junction had 6 bases not matched to a gene; V was cut back by 3 bases and J by 4 bases. Filled out from reference TRBV5-1 and TRBJ2-2, the complete variable domain reads KAGVTQTPRYLIKTRGQQVTLSCSPISGHRSVSWYQQTPGQGLQFLFEYFSETQRNKGNFPGRFSGRQFSNSRSEMNVSTLELGDSALYLCASSYVQGLTGELFFGEGSRLTVL.

The chain has TRBV29-1 and TRBJ2-1, with 7 nucleotides matching TRBD1. The germline V gene has CDR1 SQVTM and CDR2 ANQGSEA. This CDR3 is built from 12 residues. V lost 2 bases and J lost 8; bases outside the gene matches: 3. In nucleotides, the CDR3 is TGCAGCGTTGAACCAGGGGGTGATGAGCAGTTCTTC. Protein product: CSVEPGGDEQFF.

The rearrangement uses TRBV7-2 and TRBJ2-3, with D unclear. Germline CDR1 SGHTA, CDR2 FQGNSA. Trimming removed 4 bases at V and 2 bases at J, with 13 bases between. This CDR3 spans 15 amino acids. CDR3 nucleotides: TGTGCCAGCAGCTACACCCGACTTAACACAGATACGCAGTATTTT. Its protein product is CASSYTRLNTDTQYF.

The chain joins TRBV7-7 to TRBJ2-7; 8 nucleotides agree with TRBD2. V lost 8 bases to trimming and J lost 5 bases; unmatched junction nucleotides: 8. The CDR3 contains 13 residues. The germline gives CDR1 SSHAT, CDR2 FNYEAQ (reference sequence). CDR3 sequence: CASSSGTRDEQYF. The CDR3 DNA reads TGTGCCAGCTCCTCCGGGACTAGGGACGAGCAGTACTTC.

The chain has TRBV14 and TRBJ2-5; 10 positions match TRBD2. The trim removed 4 bases at V and 5 bases at J, leaving 7 bases unmatched. The germline CDR1 and CDR2 sequences are SGHDN and FVKESK. This CDR3 is 15 amino acids long. CDR3 protein: CASSLGTSAKETQYF. CDR3 nucleotides: TGTGCCAGCAGCCTCGGGACTAGCGCGAAGGAGACCCAGTACTTC.

V is TRBV15 and J is TRBJ1-5; TRBD1 matches 8 bases. Germline V gene data show CDR1 as LNHNV and CDR2 as YYDKDF (reference sequence). J was trimmed by 5 bases and V by 6 bases; bases with no gene match: 9. CDR3 length equals 15 residues. The CDR3 bases are TGTGCCACCAGGGGGGGGACAGGAAGATATCAGCCCCAGCATTTT. Its protein is CATRGGTGRYQPQHF.

Only a few counts were recorded for this clone. V is TRBV30 and J is TRBJ1-4; TRBD1 is a possible D gene (6 bases). V gave up 0 bases and J gave up 10 bases, with 12 bases separating them. CDR1 and CDR2 (germline): GTSNPN, SVGIG (reference sequence). The CDR3 is made up of 13 amino acids. The CDR3 sequence is CAWSVGDTPKLFF. The CDR3 DNA reads as TGTGCCTGGAGTGTAGGGGACACCCCAAAACTGTTTTTT.

The CDR3 reads CASSFLAGGRYEQYF. CDR3 bases: TGTGCCAGCAGCTTCCTAGCGGGAGGAAGGTACGAGCAGTACTTC. The chain joins TRBV7-2 to TRBJ2-7, with 11 positions matching TRBD2. Losses at the gene ends were 3 bases for V and 4 bases for J; bases not matched to a gene: 5. This CDR3 has 15 amino acids. Germline CDR1 is SGHTA and CDR2 is FQGNSA.

This chain uses TRBV4-1 with TRBJ1-4; a possible D gene is TRBD1 (5 bases). The germline V gene encodes CDR1 MGHRA and CDR2 YSYEKL. The CDR3 contains 16 residues. The V end was cut by 0 bases, the J end by 7 bases, with 15 bases between. CDR3 nucleotide sequence: TGCGCCAGCAGCCAAGAGGTGGGAGGGGAGGGTGAAAAACTGTTTTTT. Protein: CASSQEVGGEGEKLFF.

As concerns this clone: Mismatch with germline at one junction end may stem from a read error. The chain recombines TRBV7-9 with TRBJ1-1; maybe TRBD1 (5 bases). From germline, CDR1 is SEHNR and CDR2 FQNEAQ (reference sequence). This CDR3 contains 14 residues. This CDR3 is CSSSPEGRNTEAFF. Written as DNA, the CDR3 is TGTTCCAGCAGCCCGGAGGGACGGAACACTGAAGCTTTCTTT.

V is TRBV30 and J is TRBJ2-7; 7 nucleotides agree with TRBD2. This CDR3 is 12 amino acids long. With V trimmed by 5 bases and J by 5 bases, 6 bases remained unmatched. Germline CDR1 is GTSNPN and CDR2 is SVGIG (reference sequence). The CDR3 bases are TGTGCCTGGGGACGGGACTACGACGAGCAGTACTTC. It is translated as CAWGRDYDEQYF.

This clone has only a few counts. This rearrangement joins TRBV19 to TRBJ1-5, with TRBD1 identical over 7 bases. The J segment lost 3 bases and the V segment lost 2 bases, leaving 4 bases of the junction unmatched. Germline V gives CDR1 LNHDA, CDR2 SQIVND (reference sequence). The CDR3 has 15 amino acids. CDR3 sequence (DNA): TGTGCCAGTAGTATATGGGACAGTTACAATCAGCCCCAGCATTTT. Its translation: CASSIWDSYNQPQHF.

The genes are TRBV7-2 and TRBJ1-6; 7 nucleotides line up with TRBD1. Germline-derived CDR1 and CDR2 are SGHTA and FQGNSA. V lost 3 bases, J lost 7 bases, and 6 bases stayed unmatched. This CDR3 has 15 residues. For the CDR3, the DNA is TGTGCCAGCAGCTTCGGACAGGTCATCAATTCACCCCTCCACTTT. This codes for CASSFGQVINSPLHF.

This clone occurred a few times. V gene TRBV9 combines with J gene TRBJ2-1; possible D gene TRBD2, 6 bases. Trimming cost V 1 base and J 6 bases, with 14 bases left between them. CDR1 and CDR2 (germline): SGDLS, YYNGEE. There are 15 residues in the CDR3. CDR3 sequence (DNA): TGTGCCAGCAGCGTAACTAGCATCAAAGGCAATGAGCAGTTCTTC. Protein sequence: CASSVTSIKGNEQFF.

The rearrangement links TRBV28 to TRBJ1-4; 10 nucleotides agree with TRBD1. The germline V gene encodes CDR1 MDHEN and CDR2 SYDVKM. With V trimmed by 6 bases and J by 3 bases, 4 bases remained unmatched. This CDR3 is 15 amino acids long. The CDR3 is CASSRDRGPNEKLFF. The CDR3, as DNA: TGTGCCAGCAGCAGGGACAGGGGACCTAATGAAAAACTGTTTTTT.

This clone was observed a few times. The chain recombines TRBV9 with TRBJ2-7; unclear D gene. CDR1 is SGDLS and CDR2 is YYNGEE in the germline V gene. Trimming removed 4 bases from V and 2 bases from J, with 4 bases in between. This CDR3 has 11 amino acids. The CDR3 here is CASSSAYEQYF. The CDR3, as DNA: TGTGCCAGCAGCTCCGCCTACGAGCAGTACTTC.

The CDR3 DNA is TGTGCCAGCAGCTTAGCGGGTGGAAGACAAACCGGGGAGCTGTTTTTT. Protein: CASSLAGGRQTGELFF. This sequence joins TRBV7-6 and TRBJ2-2; no reliable D call. There are 16 residues in the CDR3. CDR1 SGHVS and CDR2 FNYEAQ come from the germline V gene. V was trimmed by 0 bases and J by 5 bases, leaving 13 bases between them. Complete variable domain (other parts from reference TRBV7-6 and TRBJ2-2): GAGVSQSPRYKVTKRGQDVALRCDPISGHVSLYWYRQALGQGPEFLTYFNYEAQQDKSGLPNDRFSAERPEGSISTLTIQRTEQRDSAMYRCASSLAGGRQTGELFFGEGSRLTVL.